The sequence of this TCR beta chain was determined in a study of T cell repertoires in cytomegalovirus infection. This clonotype turned up a few times. No antigen is known for it. The CDR3 loop spans 14 amino acids. Germline CDR1 is SGHTA and CDR2 is FQGNSA. Germline trimming cut 11 bases from V and 1 base from J; bases unmatched to any gene: 8. Findings and limits, study-wide: What dominated the ex vivo response were HLA-C-restricted CMV-specific TCR beta clonotypes.

TCRdb re-derived calls from the reads in MiXCR, one entry per CDR3 protein. The table has a few hundred thousand distinct CDR3 sequences, 20% to 25% seen once; the top ten hold 13%. This sequence joins TRBV7-2 and TRBJ2-3, with 8 bases lining up with TRBD2. The source of this sequence is a human donor in good health (CMV status not recorded). Some clones in this sample may be carry-over from other donors' samples. The specimen was cultured PBMCs, collected from culture after CMV antigen stimulation. DNA for the CDR3: TGTGCCCAGAGAGTCGGGGGGGGCACAGATACGCAGTATTTT. It encodes CAQRVGGGTDTQYF.